A selection of T cell receptor beta chains follows, all from one sample in a study of shared clonotypes between healthy human individuals. Sequenced by immunoSEQ multiplex PCR; TCRdb stores in-frame clones only, minus some. Of millions of clones in the sample, more than 80% were seen once. Sequences were obtained from naive CD4+ T cells from PBMCs. The origin of the receptors is a man between 18 and 29 years old in good health. Some clones in this sample may be carry-over from other donors' samples. The CDR3 runs from the conserved cysteine through the conserved F or W. The D gene is left open where the match is weak. Clone size is given for some rows only: seen once, a few or many times, or a class if the clone is expanded.

d_gene	v_gene	j_gene	abundance	CDR3nt	CDR3aa
.	TRBV14	TRBJ2-1	.	TGTGCCAGCAGCCGCCTGGCGGATCGGGGTGAGCAGTTCTTC	CASSRLADRGEQFF
TRBD1	TRBV28	TRBJ2-7	.	TGTGCCAGCAGTTTATCGAGACAGGGGTCGGACGAGCAGTACTTC	CASSLSRQGSDEQYF
TRBD1	TRBV5-4	TRBJ2-4	.	TGTGCCAGCAGCCGGGGACAGGGTGAGGAAAACATTCAGTACTTC	CASSRGQGEENIQYF
.	TRBV4-3	TRBJ2-3	once	TGCGCCAGCAGTAGGCGGCAGGGAACAGATACGCAGTATTTT	CASSRRQGTDTQYF
TRBD2	TRBV18	TRBJ2-5	once	TGTGCCAGCTCACTCGGGAGGGTGGAGACCCAGTACTTC	CASSLGRVETQYF
TRBD1	TRBV11-2	TRBJ1-4	.	TGTGCCAGCAGCGGCCAGACAGGGCGCAAAGAAAAACTGTTTTTT	CASSGQTGRKEKLFF
.	TRBV5-1	TRBJ2-1	.	TGCGCCAGCAGCTTGGTGGGGCTGCAGTTCTTC	CASSLVGLQFF
TRBD2	TRBV11-3	TRBJ2-3	.	TGTGCCAGCAGCTACCGGACTAGCGGGAGGGCCACAGATACGCAGTATTTT	CASSYRTSGRATDTQYF
.	TRBV7-2	TRBJ2-3	few	TGTGCCAGCAGCTCCAGCCTTCTCACAGATACGCAGTATTTT	CASSSSLLTDTQYF
.	TRBV11-2	TRBJ2-7	.	TGTGCCAGCAGCCTAAACTACGAGCAGTACTTC	CASSLNYEQYF
TRBD1	TRBV6-5	TRBJ1-2	.	TGTGCCAGCAGGCCGGGACAGGGGGCAGGCGGCTACACCTTC	CASRPGQGAGGYTF
.	TRBV5-1	TRBJ1-1	.	TGCGCCAGCAGCTTGGAAGGGGGGGCTGAAGCTTTCTTT	CASSLEGGAEAFF
.	TRBV5-1	TRBJ2-5	.	TGCGCCAGCAAGCCCGACGCGAAGGGGGAGACCCAGTACTTC	CASKPDAKGETQYF
.	TRBV28	TRBJ1-4	.	TGTGCCACCCTCAATAATGAAAAACTGTTTTTT	CATLNNEKLFF
TRBD1	TRBV7-6	TRBJ2-3	.	TGTGCCAGCAGCTTAGAGGGGGCGCGCCCAACAGATACGCAGTATTTT	CASSLEGARPTDTQYF
.	TRBV7-6	TRBJ2-3	.	TGTGCCAGCAGCATAAGCACAGATACGCAGTATTTT	CASSISTDTQYF
TRBD2	TRBV11-1	TRBJ2-5	.	TGTGCCAGCAGCCGATCGGGGGGTCTCCAAGAGACCCAGTACTTC	CASSRSGGLQETQYF
.	TRBV6-5	TRBJ1-2	.	TGTGCCAGCAGTTACCTCCGTGCTAACTATGGCTACACCTTC	CASSYLRANYGYTF
TRBD2	TRBV5-4	TRBJ2-5	.	TGTGCCAGCAGCCTTTCTAGCGGGAGGTTGGAGACCCAGTACTTC	CASSLSSGRLETQYF
.	TRBV7-9	TRBJ1-2	.	TGTGCCAGCAGCTTTGCAGATTATGGCTACACCTTC	CASSFADYGYTF
TRBD2	TRBV5-1	TRBJ2-3	.	TGCGCCAGCAGATATGTCGGGACTAGCGGGAGTGTGGGATTGGGTCCTACGCAGTATTTT	CASRYVGTSGSVGLGPTQYF
.	TRBV6-1	TRBJ1-1	.	TGTGCCAGCAGGCCAGGGGTTGAAGCTTTCTTT	CASRPGVEAFF
TRBD2	TRBV29-1	TRBJ2-7	.	TGCAGCGTTGGGTGGGGGAGCGGGAGGGCCTCCTACGAGCAGTACTTC	CSVGWGSGRASYEQYF
.	TRBV9	TRBJ2-1	.	TGTGCCAGCAGCGTAGTGGAGGGCGGCCAGCAGTTCTTC	CASSVVEGGQQFF
.	TRBV12-1	TRBJ1-1	few	TGTGCCAGCAGCTTTGACTACCCCGGGACAGGGGGTCCGGGCACTGAAGCTTTCTTT	CASSFDYPGTGGPGTEAFF
TRBD1	TRBV29-1	TRBJ2-7	.	TGCAGCGTTGCCCGGGACAGAACCTACGAGCAGTACTTC	CSVARDRTYEQYF
.	TRBV9	TRBJ1-2	.	TGTGCCAGCAGGAGAGACTATGGCTACACCTTC	CASRRDYGYTF
TRBD1	TRBV9	TRBJ1-4	.	TGTGCCAGCAGCGCCGCCCGATCGGGACAGGGCCGACCTAATGAAAAACTGTTTTTT	CASSAARSGQGRPNEKLFF
.	TRBV2	TRBJ2-7	.	TGTGCCAGCAGTAAGGAGGGGAGAGATTACTACGAGCAGTACTTC	CASSKEGRDYYEQYF
.	TRBV28	TRBJ1-1	.	TGTGCCAGCAGTTTCAGGGGAAGGAACACTGAAGCTTTCTTT	CASSFRGRNTEAFF
.	TRBV10-3	TRBJ1-3	.	TGTGCCATCAGTCCCCAGACGGGGGGAAACACCATATATTTT	CAISPQTGGNTIYF